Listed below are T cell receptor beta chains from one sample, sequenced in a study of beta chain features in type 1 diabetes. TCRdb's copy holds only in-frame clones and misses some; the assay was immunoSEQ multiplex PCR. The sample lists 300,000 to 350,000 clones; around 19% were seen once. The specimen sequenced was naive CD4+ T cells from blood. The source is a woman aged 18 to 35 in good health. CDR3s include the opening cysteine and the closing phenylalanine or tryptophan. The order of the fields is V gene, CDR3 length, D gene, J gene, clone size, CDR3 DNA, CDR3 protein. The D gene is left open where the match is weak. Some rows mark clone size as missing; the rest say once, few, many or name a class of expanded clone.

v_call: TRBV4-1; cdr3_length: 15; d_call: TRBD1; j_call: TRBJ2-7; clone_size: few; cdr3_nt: TGCGCCAGCAGCCGAGGACAGGGGGCCTACTACGAGCAGTACTTC; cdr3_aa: CASSRGQGAYYEQYF
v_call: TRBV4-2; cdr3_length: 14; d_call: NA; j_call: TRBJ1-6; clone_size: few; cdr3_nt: TGTGCCAGCAGCCAAGAACAGGGTACCGCACCCCTCCACTTT; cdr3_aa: CASSQEQGTAPLHF
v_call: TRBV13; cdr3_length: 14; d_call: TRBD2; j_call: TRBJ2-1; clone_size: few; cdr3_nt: TGTGCCAGCAGCTTGACTAGCGGGAACAATGAGCAGTTCTTC; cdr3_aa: CASSLTSGNNEQFF
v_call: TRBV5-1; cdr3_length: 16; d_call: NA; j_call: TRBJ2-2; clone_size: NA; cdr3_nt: TGCGCCAGCAGCTTGATGGGGGCCGCGAACACCGGGGAGCTGTTTTTT; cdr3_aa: CASSLMGAANTGELFF
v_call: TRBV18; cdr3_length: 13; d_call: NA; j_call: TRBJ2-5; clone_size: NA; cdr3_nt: TGTGCCAGCGCCCAGGGGACGCAAGAGACCCAGTACTTC; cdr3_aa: CASAQGTQETQYF
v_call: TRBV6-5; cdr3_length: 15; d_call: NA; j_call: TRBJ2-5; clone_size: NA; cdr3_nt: TGTGCCAGCAGTAACCACGGACAGTCGGGAGAGACCCAGTACTTC; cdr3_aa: CASSNHGQSGETQYF
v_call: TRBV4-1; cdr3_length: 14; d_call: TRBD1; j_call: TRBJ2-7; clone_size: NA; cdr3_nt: TGCGCCAGCAGCCAGCCGGACAGGGGTTACGAGCAGTACTTC; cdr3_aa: CASSQPDRGYEQYF
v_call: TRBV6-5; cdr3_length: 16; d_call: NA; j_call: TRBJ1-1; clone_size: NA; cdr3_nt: TGTGCCAGCAGTTACTCAGTTATCCACATGAACACTGAAGCTTTCTTT; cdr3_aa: CASSYSVIHMNTEAFF
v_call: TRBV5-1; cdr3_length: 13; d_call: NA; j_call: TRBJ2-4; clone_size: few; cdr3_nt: TGCGCCAGCAGGGCGGGACTCGAAGACATTCAGTACTTC; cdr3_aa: CASRAGLEDIQYF
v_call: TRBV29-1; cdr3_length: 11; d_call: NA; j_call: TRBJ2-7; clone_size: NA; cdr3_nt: TGCAGCGCTACTACCTCCTACGAGCAGTACTTC; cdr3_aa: CSATTSYEQYF
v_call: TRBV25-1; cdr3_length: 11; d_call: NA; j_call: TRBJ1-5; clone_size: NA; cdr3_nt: TGTGCCAGCAGCGGCCAGGGACCCCAGCATTTT; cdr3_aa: CASSGQGPQHF